Listed below are T cell receptor beta chains from one sample, sequenced in a study of blood T cell repertoires in COVID-19. The table came from immunoSEQ multiplex PCR; TCRdb's copy has only in-frame clones and leaves some out. The table lists approximately 220,000 clones, approximately 87% of them singletons. Sequencing was performed on peripheral blood. All receptors come from a woman aged 45-65 years with acute or convalescent COVID-19. Both conserved end residues are part of each CDR3.

J | V | CDR3
TRBJ2-3 | TRBV10-3 | CAISPSTDTQYF
TRBJ2-1 | TRBV18 | CASSPDRVGQFF
TRBJ2-2 | TRBV5-6 | CASSLGRILTGELFF
TRBJ1-4 | TRBV29-1 | CSVASGINEKLFF
TRBJ2-3 | TRBV5-1 | CASSSPGLAVRDADTQYF
TRBJ2-3 | TRBV5-1 | CASSLEPGLRTDTQYF
TRBJ1-1 | TRBV7-2 | CASSLAGQGASEAFF
TRBJ2-5 | TRBV14 | CASSQGGFLETQYF
TRBJ1-1 | TRBV12-3/TRBV12-4 | CASSLLGPTEAFF
TRBJ2-1 | TRBV5-1 | CASSLGDRNNEQFF
TRBJ2-2 | TRBV9 | CASSRGGLGTGELFF
TRBJ1-6 | TRBV5-6 | CASSLTGLPLHF
TRBJ2-7 | TRBV27 | CASSGQGHEQYF
TRBJ1-6 | TRBV7-2 | CASRPGQGVSPLHF
TRBJ2-1 | TRBV18 | CASSPGLAGDFEQFF
TRBJ1-2 | TRBV7-9 | CASSSNRVGYTF
TRBJ1-2 | TRBV18 | CASSRNRGEDYGYTF
TRBJ2-5 | TRBV10-3 | CAISQGQTTRETQYF
TRBJ2-3 | TRBV7-8 | CASSKGISPDTQYF
TRBJ2-3 | TRBV23-1 | CASSDVDYPCTDTQYF
TRBJ2-3 | TRBV7-2 | CASSPSLAGGRDTQYF
TRBJ1-2 | TRBV5-1 | CASSLGQPNYGYTF
TRBJ2-7 | TRBV5-1 | CASSLVGQAEQYF
TRBJ2-7 | TRBV10-3 | CAISEGGVRSREQYF
TRBJ2-3 | TRBV4-2 | CASSQEGDIAGSTDTQYF
TRBJ1-3 | TRBV15 | CATTSETHSHQSGNTIYF
TRBJ2-5 | TRBV2 | CASSGAGGYQETQYF
TRBJ1-2 | TRBV11-3 | CASSHQEVGGYTF
TRBJ2-7 | TRBV18 | CASSLGQRTYEQYF
TRBJ1-2 | TRBV27 | CASSPDDRTNYGYTF
TRBJ1-1 | TRBV10-3 | CAIGGGTEAFF
TRBJ2-1 | TRBV11-3 | CASSRGGTGAPNNEQFF
TRBJ2-1 | TRBV5-6 | CASRPTRGPYNEQFF
TRBJ2-3 | TRBV3-1/TRBV3-2 | CASSQYLSGGAHTDTQYF
TRBJ1-1 | TRBV10-2 | CASRYGPTIEAFF
TRBJ2-7 | TRBV6-5 | CASSYSRGSSYEQYF
TRBJ2-3 | TRBV29-1 | CSSLGGGTDTQYF
TRBJ2-3 | TRBV3-1/TRBV3-2 | CASGERGGVNTQYF
TRBJ2-7 | TRBV9 | CASSVGQGRYEQYF
TRBJ2-5 | TRBV4-3 | CASSHAPTSGIETQYF
TRBJ2-1 | TRBV20-1 | CSARDQAEQFF
TRBJ1-5 | TRBV7-9 | CASSLVTSPRQGSDQPQHF
TRBJ2-2 | TRBV2 | CASSATGELFF
TRBJ1-6 | TRBV12-3/TRBV12-4 | CASSLTGYSPLHF
TRBJ1-2 | TRBV29-1 | CSVERGPHYGYTF
TRBJ1-5 | TRBV3-1/TRBV3-2 | CASSQDRDQPQHF
TRBJ2-7 | TRBV6-5 | CASTGRLAGPYEQYF
TRBJ1-2 | TRBV6-5 | CASEPGTGYGYTF
TRBJ1-4 | TRBV12-5 | CASGPGTGANEKLFF